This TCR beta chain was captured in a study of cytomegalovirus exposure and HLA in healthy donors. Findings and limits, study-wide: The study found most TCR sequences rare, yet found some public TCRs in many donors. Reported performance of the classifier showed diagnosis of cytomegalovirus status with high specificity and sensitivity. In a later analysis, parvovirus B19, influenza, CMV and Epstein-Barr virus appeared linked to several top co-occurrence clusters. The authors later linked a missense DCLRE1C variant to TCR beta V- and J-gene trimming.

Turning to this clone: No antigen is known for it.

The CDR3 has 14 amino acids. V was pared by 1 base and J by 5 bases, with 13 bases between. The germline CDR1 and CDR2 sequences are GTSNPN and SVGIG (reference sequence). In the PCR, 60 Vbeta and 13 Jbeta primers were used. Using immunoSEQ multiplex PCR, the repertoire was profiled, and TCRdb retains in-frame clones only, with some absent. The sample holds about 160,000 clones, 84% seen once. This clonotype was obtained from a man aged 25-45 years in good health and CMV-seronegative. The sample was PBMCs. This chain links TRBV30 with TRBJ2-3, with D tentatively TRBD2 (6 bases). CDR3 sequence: CAWSATLARDTQYF. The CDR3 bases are TGTGCCTGGAGTGCCACGCTAGCGAGAGATACGCAGTATTTT.